This T cell receptor beta chain was retrieved from a study of control samples from healthy donors and cancer patients. TCRdb keeps only in-frame clones here, not all; method: immunoSEQ multiplex PCR. The sample has around 140,000 clones; 85% to 95% are singletons. Per germline, CDR1 SGHRS and CDR2 YFSETQ. The CDR3 is made up of 19 amino acids. The J segment lost 2 bases and the V segment lost 3 bases, leaving 10 bases of the junction unmatched. Sequencing used blood. V is TRBV5-1 and J is TRBJ2-3, with 15 bases matching TRBD2. The receptor was isolated from a man in his forties in good health. The CDR3 loop is CASSSGLAGGVSTTDTQYF. CDR3 sequence (DNA): TGCGCCAGCAGCTCCGGACTAGCGGGGGGGGTTTCAACCACAGATACGCAGTATTTT.